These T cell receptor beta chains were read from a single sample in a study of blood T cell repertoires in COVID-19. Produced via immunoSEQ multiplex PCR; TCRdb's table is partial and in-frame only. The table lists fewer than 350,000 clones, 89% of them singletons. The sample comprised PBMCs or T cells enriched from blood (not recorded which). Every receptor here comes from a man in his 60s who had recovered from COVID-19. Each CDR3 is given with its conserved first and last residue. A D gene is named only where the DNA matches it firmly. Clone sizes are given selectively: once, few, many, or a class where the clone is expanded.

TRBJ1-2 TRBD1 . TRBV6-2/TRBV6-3 TGTGCCAGCAGTTCACCGGACAGGGCAAACTATGGCTACACCTTC CASSSPDRANYGYTF
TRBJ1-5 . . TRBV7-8 TGTGCCAGCAGCTTAGACTACTCTGGATGGGGCAATCAGCCCCAGCATTTT CASSLDYSGWGNQPQHF
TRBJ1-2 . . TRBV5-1 TGCGCCAGCAGCACCGGCGGGCTGAACTATGGCTACACCTTC CASSTGGLNYGYTF
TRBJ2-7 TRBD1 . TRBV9 TGTGCCAGCAGCGTACAACCCGGGACAGGGATCCACGAGCAGTACTTC CASSVQPGTGIHEQYF
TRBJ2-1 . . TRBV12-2 TGTGCAAGTCGCTTAGCGAATAAGCTCGGGAGGGGCGATGAGCAGTTCTTC CASRLANKLGRGDEQFF
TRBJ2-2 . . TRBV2 TGTGCCAGCAGTGAGTACAGTATGGTTTCCGGGGAGCTGTTTTTT CASSEYSMVSGELFF
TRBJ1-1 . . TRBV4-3 TGCGCCAGCAGCCAAGATTTCGGGGAGAACACTGAAGCTTTCTTT CASSQDFGENTEAFF
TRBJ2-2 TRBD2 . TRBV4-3 TGCGCCAGCAGCCTTTTGGCGGGGGAGTTCACCGGGGAGCTGTTTTTT CASSLLAGEFTGELFF
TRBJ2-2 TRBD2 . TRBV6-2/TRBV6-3 TGTGCCAGCAGTTACGCGACTAGCAGGAACACCGGGGAGCTGTTTTTT CASSYATSRNTGELFF
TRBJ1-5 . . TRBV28 TGTGCCAGCACCGTGGCCACGACAGGTAGCAATCAGCCCCAGCATTTT CASTVATTGSNQPQHF
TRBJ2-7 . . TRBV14 TGTGCCAGCAGCCTCGGACAGCCTCCCTACGAGCAGTACTTC CASSLGQPPYEQYF
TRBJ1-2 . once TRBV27 TGTGCCAGCAGTTTGCAAGGTCTGGGACACGATAACTATGGCTACACCTTC CASSLQGLGHDNYGYTF
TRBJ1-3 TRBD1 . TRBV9 TGTGCCAGCAGCCCTTGGACAGGGGAGAACACCATATATTTT CASSPWTGENTIYF
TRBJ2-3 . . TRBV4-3 TGCGCCAGCAGCCAAGCCCTTACAGATACGCAGTATTTT CASSQALTDTQYF
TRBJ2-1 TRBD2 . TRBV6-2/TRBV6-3 TGTGCCAGCAGTTCGATATGGACTAGCGGGAGGGCCACCTACAATGAGCAGTTCTTC CASSSIWTSGRATYNEQFF
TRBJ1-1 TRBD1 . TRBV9 TGTGCCAGCAGCTCCCGGACAGGGGATACTGAAGCTTTCTTT CASSSRTGDTEAFF
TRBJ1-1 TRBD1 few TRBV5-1 TGCGCCAGCAGCTTGGAAATGACAGGGGTATTCGACAACACTGAAGCTTTCTTT CASSLEMTGVFDNTEAFF
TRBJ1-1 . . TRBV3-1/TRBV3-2 TGTGCCAGCAGCCAGAGTAGGGGTTGGGGCACTGAAGCTTTCTTT CASSQSRGWGTEAFF
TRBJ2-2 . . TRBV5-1 TGCGCCAGCAGCCACCAGGGTGTCCAAGCCACCGGGGAGCTGTTTTTT CASSHQGVQATGELFF
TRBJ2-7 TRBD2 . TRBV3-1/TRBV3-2 TGTGCCAGCAGCCCGCTAGCGGGGTACGAGCAGTACTTC CASSPLAGYEQYF
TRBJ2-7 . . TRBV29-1 TGCAGCGTAGGCTCAGGGGGGACTTCCTACGAGCAGTACTTC CSVGSGGTSYEQYF
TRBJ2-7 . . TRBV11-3 TGTGCCAGCAGCCATAGTGGCGGGACCTACGAGCAGTACTTC CASSHSGGTYEQYF
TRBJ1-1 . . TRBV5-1 TGCGCCAGCAGCTTGTCAGGGCCCACTGAAGCTTTCTTT CASSLSGPTEAFF
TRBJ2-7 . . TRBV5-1 TGCGCCAGCAGCTTGGTCCCCGGAATCCCTGGAGGTGAGCAGTACTTC CASSLVPGIPGGEQYF
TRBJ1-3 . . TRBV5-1 TGCGCCAGCAGCTTGGGACAGGTGGATGGAAACACCATATATTTT CASSLGQVDGNTIYF
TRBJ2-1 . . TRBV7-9 TGTGCCAGCGCCTTAAGGCAGGGGAATGAGCAGTTCTTC CASALRQGNEQFF
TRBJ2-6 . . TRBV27 TGTGCCAGCAGTTTACAGTCTGGGGCCAACGTCCTGACTTTC CASSLQSGANVLTF
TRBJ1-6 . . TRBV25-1 TGTGCCAGCAGCCAAACAGATAATTCACCCCTCCACTTT CASSQTDNSPLHF
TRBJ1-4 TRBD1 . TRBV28 TGTGCCAGCAGTTACCTCCCGACAGGGGGAGTTGCAACTAATGAAAAACTGTTTTTT CASSYLPTGGVATNEKLFF
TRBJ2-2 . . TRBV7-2 TGTGCCAGCAGCTCCATTCAAACTCAGGTCGGGGACACCGGGGAGCTGTTTTTT CASSSIQTQVGDTGELFF
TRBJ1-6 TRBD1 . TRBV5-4 TGTGCCAGCACTCCTTGGGGACAGGGCGGTTCACCCCTCCACTTT CASTPWGQGGSPLHF
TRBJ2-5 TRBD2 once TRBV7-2 TGTGCCAGCAGCTCACGCACTAGCGGGAGTATTCCGCAAGAGATTGTGTACTTC CASSSRTSGSIPQEIVYF
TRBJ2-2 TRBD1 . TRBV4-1 TGCGCCAGCAGCCAAGGACAGGGGGCGCGATTAGGCGGGGAGCTGTTTTTT CASSQGQGARLGGELFF
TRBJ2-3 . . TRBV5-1 TGCGCCAGCAGAGAGGGGGAGTTCACAGATACGCAGTATTTT CASREGEFTDTQYF
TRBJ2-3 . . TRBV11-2 TGTGCCAGCAGCTGGAGCGGCCGCACAGATACGCAGTATTTT CASSWSGRTDTQYF
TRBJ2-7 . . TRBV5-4 TGTGCCAGCAGCTTCGGAGCGTCCTACGAGCAGTACTTC CASSFGASYEQYF
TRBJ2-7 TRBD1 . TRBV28 TGTGCCAGCAGGTTAGGACAGGGGGTCTTTTACGAGCAGTACTTC CASRLGQGVFYEQYF
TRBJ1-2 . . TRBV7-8 TGTGCCAGCACCCTGGGCAGGGACTATGGCTACACCTTC CASTLGRDYGYTF
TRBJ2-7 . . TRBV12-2 TGTGCAAGTCGCTACCTAGCGGGTAGCTCCTACGAGCAGTACTTC CASRYLAGSSYEQYF
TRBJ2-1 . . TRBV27 TGTGCCAGCAGTTTATTTGCGGAGGGCGTGTACAATGAGCAGTTCTTC CASSLFAEGVYNEQFF
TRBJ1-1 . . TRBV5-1 TGCGCCAGCAGCTTGGTGACAGCGAACACTGAAGCTTTCTTT CASSLVTANTEAFF
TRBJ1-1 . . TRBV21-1 TGTGCCAGCAGCATCCCGCCGGGGGGGGAGGACACTGAAGCTTTCTTT CASSIPPGGEDTEAFF
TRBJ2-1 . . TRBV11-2 TGTGCCAGCATCTCGTGGGGCAGTGGTAGTGATGAGCAGTTCTTC CASISWGSGSDEQFF
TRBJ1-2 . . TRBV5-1 TGCGCCAGCTACGACAGCTATGGCTACACCTTC CASYDSYGYTF
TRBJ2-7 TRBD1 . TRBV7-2 TGTGCCAGCAGCTTCCCCGGGACAGCCTACGAGCAGTACTTC CASSFPGTAYEQYF
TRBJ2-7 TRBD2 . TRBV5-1 TGCGCCAGCAGCTTGGGTGGTAGCGGGAGTGAGTACGAGCAGTACTTC CASSLGGSGSEYEQYF
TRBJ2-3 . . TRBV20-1 TGCAGTGCTAGTCGGGGTAGCACAGATACGCAGTATTTT CSASRGSTDTQYF
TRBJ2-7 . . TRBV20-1 TGCAGTGCTGGTCGGGGGTCCGAGCAGTACTTC CSAGRGSEQYF
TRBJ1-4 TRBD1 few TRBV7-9 TGTGCCAGCACGTCACAGGGGACAACTAATGAAAAACTGTTTTTT CASTSQGTTNEKLFF
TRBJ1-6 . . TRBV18 TGTGCCAGCTCACCACCGAAAAGGGGATCCCTCCACTTT CASSPPKRGSLHF
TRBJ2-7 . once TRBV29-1 TGCAGCGCAAGGGACAATCCTAGGGACGAGCAGTACTTC CSARDNPRDEQYF
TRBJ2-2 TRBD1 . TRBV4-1 TGCGCCAGCAGCCAAGATCCGGAGACAGGGTACACCGGGGAGCTGTTTTTT CASSQDPETGYTGELFF